This entry is about one T cell receptor beta chain. TCR beta CDR3 regions were amplified from RNA. RT-PCR in the first round (using the HTBI primer set) targeted the TCR CDR3. TCRdb reprocessed the multiplex PCR reads with MiXCR, giving one entry per CDR3 protein. The sample holds around 620,000 distinct CDR3 sequences; 14% are singletons and the top ten take roughly 6.9%. The sample belongs to a study of T cells in Graves' hyperthyroidism and ophthalmopathy. Cells are PBMCs isolated from over 7.5 ml of fresh blood. This CDR3 has 18 amino acids. Germline V CDR1 and CDR2: GTSNPN, SVGIG (reference sequence). V lost 2 bases and J 2 bases, leaving 21 bases between the germline ends.

The sequencing input was blood. This chain joins TRBV30 and TRBJ2-2; D may be TRBD1 (6 bases). The sequence came from a woman between 18 and 30 years old with Graves' ophthalmopathy. The CDR3 coding sequence is TGTGCCTGGAGTAGAACCCCCCGGACAGTGCTCAACACCGGGGAGCTGTTTTTT. Protein: CAWSRTPRTVLNTGELFF.